Listed below are T cell receptor beta chains from one sample, sequenced in a study of identical twins. TCRdb fed the 5' RACE reads into MiXCR, producing one record per CDR3 protein. The sample lists approximately 630,000 distinct CDR3 sequences; 7% to 7.5% were seen once. These data also featured in a second study, about yellow fever vaccine responses in identical twins.

The sequenced sample consisted of PBMCs. The receptors were gathered from a woman in her late teens or twenties in good health. The CDR3 runs from the conserved cysteine through the conserved F or W. The D gene is left open where the match is weak.

d_call j_call v_call cdr3_aa
TRBD1 TRBJ2-7 TRBV29-1 CSVARGTGYEQYF
. TRBJ2-3 TRBV5-1 CASSFWGGQSTDTQYF
TRBD1 TRBJ1-1 TRBV29-1 CSVGTGVGNTEAFF
. TRBJ2-3 TRBV11-2 CASSFEFADTQYF
. TRBJ1-1 TRBV28 CASSLLPTGNTEAFF
TRBD2 TRBJ2-1 TRBV5-6 CASSVIAGIYEQFF
. TRBJ2-7 TRBV28 CASSLYRVEQYF
. TRBJ2-5 TRBV9 CASSGKTQYF
. TRBJ2-1 TRBV12-3/TRBV12-4 CASSLSPGTLIFVDEQFF
. TRBJ1-4 TRBV28 CASSLGPGKLFF
TRBD1 TRBJ1-5 TRBV29-1 CSVRQGGQPQHF
. TRBJ1-4 TRBV20-1 CSARTRGNEKLFF
TRBD1 TRBJ2-4 TRBV29-1 CSVATGTGGNIQYF
. TRBJ1-3 TRBV10-3 CAITPSTGPSSGNTIYF
. TRBJ2-3 TRBV7-6 CASSSGASQTDTQYF
. TRBJ1-1 TRBV10-3 CAISVDRPNTEAFF
TRBD1 TRBJ2-1 TRBV15 CATSSTGGFYNEQFF
TRBD2 TRBJ2-5 TRBV5-1 CASSPTGTTETQYF
. TRBJ2-1 TRBV1 CTSSQVRVGTSGIRF
. TRBJ2-7 TRBV27 CASSARGTVSYEQYF
. TRBJ1-5 TRBV2 CASSLEHRSDQPQHF
TRBD2 TRBJ2-5 TRBV6-5 CASSLGLAGTKETQYF
. TRBJ2-3 TRBV6-2/TRBV6-3 CASSEGFGTDTQYF
TRBD2 TRBJ2-2 TRBV7-2 CASSLASGGRTGELFF
. TRBJ2-5 TRBV24-1 CATSDVLIRDKSETQYF
. TRBJ2-2 TRBV14 CASSQGKGAGLTGELFF
. TRBJ1-4 TRBV29-1 CSVARGVDEKLFF
. TRBJ1-1 TRBV29-1 CSVELVRKAEAFF
TRBD2 TRBJ2-3 TRBV20-1 CSAPRREGRDTQYF
TRBD2 TRBJ2-1 TRBV29-1 CSVGLAVYNEQFF
. TRBJ2-2 TRBV27 CASSLQGYGELFF
. TRBJ1-2 TRBV5-1 CASSLDGRTDGYTF
TRBD1 TRBJ2-3 TRBV12-3/TRBV12-4 CASSLRDRVGADTQYF
. TRBJ1-1 TRBV28 CASTPGGTAFF
. TRBJ2-3 TRBV20-1 CSASARADTQYF
. TRBJ2-7 TRBV29-1 CSVEVSLTYEQYF
. TRBJ1-1 TRBV25-1 CASTLQGTTEAFF
. TRBJ2-7 TRBV5-1 CASSYGLLSSYEQYF
TRBD1 TRBJ1-2 TRBV5-1 CASSLVAGGVYGYTF
. TRBJ1-5 TRBV20-1 CSAPIDSNQPQHF
. TRBJ1-2 TRBV21-1 CASSLGDRGSYGYTF
TRBD1 TRBJ2-7 TRBV14 CASSQNGQGARGLEQYF
. TRBJ2-7 TRBV29-1 CSVEDQGRYEQYF
. TRBJ2-4 TRBV2 CASSERRESKNIQYF
TRBD1 TRBJ2-1 TRBV7-6 CASSTGTGTPVVQFF
. TRBJ2-7 TRBV2 CASSEEVLNSYEQYF
TRBD2 TRBJ2-2 TRBV19 CASSISRSGSSRTGELFF
TRBD2 TRBJ2-1 TRBV14 CASSHRGLHYNEQFF
TRBD2 TRBJ2-5 TRBV5-1 CASSPGTRQAQETQYF
. TRBJ1-2 TRBV6-6 CASSTALGSGGYTF
. TRBJ2-3 TRBV11-2 CASSVDIGDTQYF
TRBD2 TRBJ2-1 TRBV6-1 CASGRLAGGYNEQFF